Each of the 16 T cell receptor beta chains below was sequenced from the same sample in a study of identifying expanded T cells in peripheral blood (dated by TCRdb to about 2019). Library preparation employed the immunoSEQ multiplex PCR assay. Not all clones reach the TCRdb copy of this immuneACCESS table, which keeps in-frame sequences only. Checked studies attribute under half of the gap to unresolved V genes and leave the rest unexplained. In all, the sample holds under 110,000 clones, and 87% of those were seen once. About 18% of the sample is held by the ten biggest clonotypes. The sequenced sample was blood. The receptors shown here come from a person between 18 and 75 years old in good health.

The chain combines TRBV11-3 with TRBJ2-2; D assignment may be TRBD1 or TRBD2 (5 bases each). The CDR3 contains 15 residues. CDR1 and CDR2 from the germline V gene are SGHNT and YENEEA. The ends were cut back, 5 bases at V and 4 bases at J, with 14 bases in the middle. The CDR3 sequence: CASSPGTTITGELFF. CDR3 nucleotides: TGTGCCAGCAGCCCCGGGACCACGATCACCGGGGAGCTGTTTTTT.

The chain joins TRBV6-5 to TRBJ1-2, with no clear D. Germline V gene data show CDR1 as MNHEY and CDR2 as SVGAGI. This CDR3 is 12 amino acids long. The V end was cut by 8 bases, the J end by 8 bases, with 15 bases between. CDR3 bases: TGTGCCAGCTCTCACTCCCCGGGAGGCTACACCTTC. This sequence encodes CASSHSPGGYTF.

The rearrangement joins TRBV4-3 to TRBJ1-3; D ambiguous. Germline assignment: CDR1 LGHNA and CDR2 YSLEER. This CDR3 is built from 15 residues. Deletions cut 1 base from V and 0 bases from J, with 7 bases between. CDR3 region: CASSQVASSGNTIYF. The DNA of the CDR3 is TGCGCCAGCAGCCAAGTGGCAAGCTCTGGAAACACCATATATTTT.

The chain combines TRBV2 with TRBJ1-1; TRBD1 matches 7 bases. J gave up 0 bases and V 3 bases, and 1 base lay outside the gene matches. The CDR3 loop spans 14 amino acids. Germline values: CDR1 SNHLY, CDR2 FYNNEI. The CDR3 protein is CASSEGQMNTEAFF. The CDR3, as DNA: TGTGCCAGCAGTGAGGGACAGATGAACACTGAAGCTTTCTTT.

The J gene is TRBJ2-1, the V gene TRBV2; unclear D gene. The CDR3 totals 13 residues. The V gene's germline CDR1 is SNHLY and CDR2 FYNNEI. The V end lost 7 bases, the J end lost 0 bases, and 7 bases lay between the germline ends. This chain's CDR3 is CASMGNSYNEQFF. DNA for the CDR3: TGTGCCAGCATGGGTAACTCCTACAATGAGCAGTTCTTC. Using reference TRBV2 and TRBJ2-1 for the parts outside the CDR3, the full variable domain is EPEVTQTPSHQVTQMGQEVILRCVPISNHLYFYWYRQILGQKVEFLVSFYNNEISEKSEIFDDQFSVERPDGSNFTLKIRSTKLEDSAMYFCASMGNSYNEQFFGPGTRLTVL.

CDR3 bases: TGTGCCAGCAGTTACGGGACTAGCGGGGGGAGAGAGACCCAGTACTTC. This gives the protein CASSYGTSGGRETQYF. V and J are TRBV6-5 and TRBJ2-5, with 15 bases fitting TRBD2. CDR3 length: 16 amino acids. Losses at the gene ends were 2 bases for V and 4 bases for J; bases not matched to a gene: 2. Germline assignment: CDR1 MNHEY and CDR2 SVGAGI.

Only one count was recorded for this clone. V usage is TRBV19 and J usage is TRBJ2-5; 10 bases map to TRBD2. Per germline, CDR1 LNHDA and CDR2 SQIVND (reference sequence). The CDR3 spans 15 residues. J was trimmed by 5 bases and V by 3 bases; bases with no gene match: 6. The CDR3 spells CASSIWGTSEETQYF. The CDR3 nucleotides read TGTGCCAGTAGTATTTGGGGGACTAGCGAGGAGACCCAGTACTTC.

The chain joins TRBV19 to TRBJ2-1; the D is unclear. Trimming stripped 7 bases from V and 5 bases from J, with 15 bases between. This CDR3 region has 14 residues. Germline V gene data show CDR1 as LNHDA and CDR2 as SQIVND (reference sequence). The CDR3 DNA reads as TGTGCCAGTACCCCGAACTACTACAACAATGAGCAGTTCTTC. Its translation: CASTPNYYNNEQFF.

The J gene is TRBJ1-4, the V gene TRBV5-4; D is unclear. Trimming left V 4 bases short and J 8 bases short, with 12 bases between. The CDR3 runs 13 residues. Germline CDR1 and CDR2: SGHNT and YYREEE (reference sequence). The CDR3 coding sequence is TGTGCCAGCAGCCGGGGTGCGGGGGAAAAACTGTTTTTT. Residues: CASSRGAGEKLFF.

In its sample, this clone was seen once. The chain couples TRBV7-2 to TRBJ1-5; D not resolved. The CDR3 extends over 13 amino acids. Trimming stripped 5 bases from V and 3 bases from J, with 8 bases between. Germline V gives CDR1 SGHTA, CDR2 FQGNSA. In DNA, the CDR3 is TGTGCCAGCAGCCCGGACCCCAATCAGCCCCAGCATTTT. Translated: CASSPDPNQPQHF.

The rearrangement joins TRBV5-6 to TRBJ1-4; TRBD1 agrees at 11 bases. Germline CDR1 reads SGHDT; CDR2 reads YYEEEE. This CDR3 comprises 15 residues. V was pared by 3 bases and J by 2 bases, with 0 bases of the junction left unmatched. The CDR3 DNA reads TGTGCCAGCAGCTGGACAGGGGGCACTAATGAAAAACTGTTTTTT. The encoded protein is CASSWTGGTNEKLFF.

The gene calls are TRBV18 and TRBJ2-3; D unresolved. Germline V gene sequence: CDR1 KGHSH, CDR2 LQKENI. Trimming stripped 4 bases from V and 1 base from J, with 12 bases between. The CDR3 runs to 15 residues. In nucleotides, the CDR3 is TGTGCCAGCTCACGCCTCCTTCTGGGCACAGATACGCAGTATTTT. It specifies CASSRLLLGTDTQYF.

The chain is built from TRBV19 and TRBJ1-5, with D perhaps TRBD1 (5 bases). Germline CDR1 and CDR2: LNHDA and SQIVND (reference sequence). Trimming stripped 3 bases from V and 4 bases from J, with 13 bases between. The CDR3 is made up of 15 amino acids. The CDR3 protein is CASSMRGRGNQPQHF. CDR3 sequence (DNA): TGTGCCAGTAGTATGAGAGGGAGGGGAAATCAGCCCCAGCATTTT. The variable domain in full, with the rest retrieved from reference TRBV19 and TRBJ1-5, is DGGITQSPKYLFRKEGQNVTLSCEQNLNHDAMYWYRQDPGQGLRLIYYSQIVNDFQKGDIAEGYSVSREKKESFPLTVTSAQKNPTAFYLCASSMRGRGNQPQHFGDGTRLSIL.

The CDR3 DNA reads TGTGCCAGCAGTTACCCGGATGGAGTTGAAGCTTTCTTT. It specifies CASSYPDGVEAFF. The rearrangement uses TRBV6-5 and TRBJ1-1, with no clear D. The germline V gene has CDR1 MNHEY and CDR2 SVGAGI. V dropped 2 bases and J dropped 7 bases, with 11 bases sitting between them. The length of the CDR3 is 13 residues.

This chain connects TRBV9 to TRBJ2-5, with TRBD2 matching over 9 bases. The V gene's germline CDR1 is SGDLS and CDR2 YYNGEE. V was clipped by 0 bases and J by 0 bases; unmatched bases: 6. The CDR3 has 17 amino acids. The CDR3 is CASSVGGSGGYQETQYF. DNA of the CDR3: TGTGCCAGCAGCGTAGGGGGTAGCGGGGGTTACCAAGAGACCCAGTACTTC.

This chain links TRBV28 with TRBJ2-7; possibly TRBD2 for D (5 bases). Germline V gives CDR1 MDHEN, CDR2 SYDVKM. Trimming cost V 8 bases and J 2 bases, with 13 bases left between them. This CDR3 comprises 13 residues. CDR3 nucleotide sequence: TGTGCCAGCTTTGGAGGCGCGACCTACGAGCAGTACTTC. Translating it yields CASFGGATYEQYF.